The 22 T cell receptor beta chains presented below share a single source sample, sequenced in a study of cytomegalovirus exposure and HLA in healthy donors. With 60 Vbeta and 13 Jbeta primers, the PCR was carried out. The protocol was immunoSEQ multiplex PCR, while the TCRdb copy is restricted to in-frame clones and leaves out a portion. The data show some 130,000 clones, around nine tenths seen once. Sample: PBMCs. All receptors derive from a woman in her 30s in good health and CMV-seronegative.

This chain uses TRBV5-4 with TRBJ2-1, with 11 bases that match TRBD2. The V gene's germline CDR1 is SGHNT and CDR2 YYREEE (reference sequence). The CDR3 contains 19 residues. Germline trimming cut 4 bases from V and 0 bases from J; bases unmatched to any gene: 12. The CDR3 here is CASSPRLAGGRSSYNEQFF. DNA of the CDR3: TGTGCCAGCAGCCCCAGGCTAGCGGGGGGTAGAAGCTCCTACAATGAGCAGTTCTTC. The whole variable domain, remainder taken from reference TRBV5-4 and TRBJ2-1, is ETGVTQSPTHLIKTRGQQVTLRCSSQSGHNTVSWYQQALGQGPQFIFQYYREEENGRGNFPPRFSGLQFPNYSSELNVNALELDDSALYLCASSPRLAGGRSSYNEQFFGPGTRLTVL.

The chain carries TRBV4-3 and TRBJ2-1; 10 bases align to TRBD2. This CDR3 region has 18 residues. Germline-derived CDR1 and CDR2 are LGHNA and YSLEER. V shed 2 bases and J 5 bases; nucleotides not matched to a gene: 12. The CDR3 DNA sequence: TGCGCCAGCAGCCAATCCGTAGCGGGGGGCCTACAGAACAATGAGCAGTTCTTC. Translated, it gives CASSQSVAGGLQNNEQFF.

The V call is TRBV10-3, the J call TRBJ2-7, with a tentative D call TRBD2 (6 bases). The length of the CDR3 is 14 residues. Trimming left V 11 bases short and J 3 bases short, with 20 bases between. The germline V gene has CDR1 ENHRY and CDR2 SYGVKD. The CDR3 nucleotides are TGTGCCTCCTCTGGGGTAGCGGCAAACTACGAGCAGTACTTC. Its protein is CASSGVAANYEQYF.

The chain couples TRBV18 to TRBJ2-4, with D possibly TRBD2 on 6 matching bases. The CDR3 sequence is 14 residues long. CDR1 and CDR2 from the germline V gene are KGHSH and LQKENI. The ends were cut back, 4 bases at V and 8 bases at J, with 15 bases in the middle. Here the CDR3 DNA reads TGTGCCAGCTCACGTAACAGAGTAGCGGACATTCAGTACTTC. This sequence encodes CASSRNRVADIQYF.

The gene calls are TRBV27 and TRBJ2-2, with 10 bases matching TRBD2. With 0 bases clipped from V and 10 bases from J, the junction kept 11 bases outside the gene matches. CDR3 length: 17 residues. The germline V gene encodes CDR1 MNHEY and CDR2 SMNVEV (reference sequence). The CDR3 coding sequence is TGTGCCAGCAGTTTATCGGGCCAGCGGGGGGGCAAAAAGGAGCTGTTTTTT. This sequence encodes CASSLSGQRGGKKELFF.

The chain recombines TRBV6-1 with TRBJ2-5, with 7 nucleotides matching TRBD2. Germline loops: CDR1 MNHNS, CDR2 SASEGT. Trimming took 4 bases from V and 7 from J; bases not matched to a gene: 15. This CDR3 spans 16 amino acids. CDR3 sequence: CASSAGTIPLLGTQYF. CDR3 bases: TGTGCCAGCAGTGCGGGGACTATCCCTCTCCTAGGGACCCAGTACTTC.

This rearrangement joins TRBV2 to TRBJ2-3, with 10 nucleotides matching TRBD1. The J call could be wrong; TRBJ2-1 is a better fit for the DNA end. CDR1 is SNHLY and CDR2 is FYNNEI in the germline V gene. This CDR3 has 14 amino acids. DNA of the CDR3: TGTGCCAGCACTGCGGACAGGGGGAATAATGAGCAGTTCTTC. Its protein is CASTADRGNNEQFF.

The genes are TRBV28 and TRBJ1-1; possibly TRBD1 for D (5 bases). V was cut by 6 bases and J by 0 bases, with 14 bases left in between. The length of the CDR3 is 15 residues. The germline V gene encodes CDR1 MDHEN and CDR2 SYDVKM. The CDR3 DNA reads as TGTGCCAGCAGGGGCGGGGGATACCTGAACACTGAAGCTTTCTTT. This encodes CASRGGGYLNTEAFF.

The J gene is TRBJ1-1, the V gene TRBV2, with 8 bases identical to TRBD1. This CDR3 is built from 13 residues. The V gene's germline CDR1 is SNHLY and CDR2 FYNNEI. V lost 6 bases to trimming and J lost 1 base; unmatched junction nucleotides: 1. CDR3 nucleotides: TGTGCCAGCAGCGGACAGGGGAACACTGAAGCTTTCTTT. This gives the protein CASSGQGNTEAFF.

The chain couples TRBV30 to TRBJ1-4; no clear D gene. V was clipped by 8 bases and J by 7 bases, with 14 bases between them. Germline V gene sequence: CDR1 GTSNPN, CDR2 SVGIG (reference sequence). There are 12 residues in the CDR3. The CDR3 DNA follows: TGTGCCGGGAAAGGAGATGCTGAAAAACTGTTTTTT. Its protein product is CAGKGDAEKLFF.

In DNA form, the CDR3 reads TGTGCCAGTAGTCAGGGCCAGAAGAATTCACCCCTCCACTTT. Protein sequence: CASSQGQKNSPLHF. The chain uses TRBV19 and TRBJ1-6; a weak D match, TRBD1 (5 bases). The CDR3 spans 14 residues. Per germline, CDR1 LNHDA and CDR2 SQIVND (reference sequence). V was trimmed by 5 bases and J by 7 bases, leaving 12 bases between them. Full variable domain (rest looked up from reference TRBV19 and TRBJ1-6): DGGITQSPKYLFRKEGQNVTLSCEQNLNHDAMYWYRQDPGQGLRLIYYSQIVNDFQKGDIAEGYSVSREKKESFPLTVTSAQKNPTAFYLCASSQGQKNSPLHFGNGTRLTVT.

Details on this clone: Its ends do not fully match the called genes, so a read error is possible. This rearrangement joins TRBV7-9 to TRBJ1-5, with 8 bases matching TRBD1. CDR1 SEHNR and CDR2 FQNEAQ come from the germline V gene (reference sequence). This CDR3 has 16 amino acids. CDR3 amino acids: CSSSLAGGANSQPQHF. CDR3 nucleotide sequence: TGTTCCAGCAGCTTAGCAGGGGGCGCGAATAGTCAGCCCCAGCATTTT.

The table lists this clone with a count of one. The V call is TRBV6-5, the J call TRBJ2-7; 12 bases align to TRBD2. The CDR3 runs to 15 residues. Losses at the gene ends were 6 bases for V and 1 base for J; bases not matched to a gene: 4. In germline, CDR1 is MNHEY, CDR2 SVGAGI. The CDR3 DNA is TGTGCCAGCAGCGAAACTAGCGGGGGGTCCTACGAGCAGTACTTC. Translating gives CASSETSGGSYEQYF.

This clone was seen more than once but under ten times. The rearrangement uses TRBV10-3 and TRBJ2-7, with TRBD2 as a possible D gene (6 bases). CDR3 length: 13 amino acids. Germline V gives CDR1 ENHRY, CDR2 SYGVKD. V lost 6 bases to trimming and J lost 1 base, with 10 bases between them. The CDR3 protein is CAISVGLSYEQYF. The CDR3 coding sequence is TGTGCCATCAGCGTCGGACTATCCTACGAGCAGTACTTC.

The chain couples TRBV19 to TRBJ1-2, with 8 bases aligning to TRBD1. Germline CDR1 is LNHDA and CDR2 is SQIVND (reference sequence). This CDR3 contains 17 residues. With 2 bases clipped from V and 4 bases from J, the junction kept 12 bases outside the gene matches. The CDR3 DNA is TGTGCCAGTAGTATACCTTACGGGACAGGCCACTCCTATGGCTACACCTTC. As protein: CASSIPYGTGHSYGYTF.

The chain employs TRBV2 and TRBJ2-5; possibly TRBD1 for D (6 bases). The last part of the DNA fits TRBJ2-7 better; the J call may be wrong. The CDR3 spans 16 residues. Germline loops: CDR1 SNHLY, CDR2 FYNNEI. The CDR3 spells CASSELVGANSYEQYF. CDR3 DNA sequence: TGTGCCAGCAGTGAACTGGTGGGGGCCAACTCCTACGAGCAGTACTTC.

This rearrangement joins TRBV9 to TRBJ1-2, with D perhaps matching TRBD1 (5 bases). The CDR3 extends over 13 amino acids. Germline V gives CDR1 SGDLS, CDR2 YYNGEE. The V end was cut by 0 bases, the J end by 5 bases, with 8 bases between. As DNA, the CDR3 is TGTGCCAGCAGCGTAGGGGCAGGGTATGGCTACACCTTC. This encodes CASSVGAGYGYTF.

The J gene is TRBJ2-7, the V gene TRBV7-8; D gene uncertain. The CDR3 totals 14 residues. The germline gives CDR1 SGHVS, CDR2 FQNEAQ. V gave up 1 base and J gave up 1 base, with 8 bases separating them. The CDR3 DNA follows: TGTGCCAGCAGCTTAGAGCACGGTTCCTACGAGCAGTACTTC. Protein product: CASSLEHGSYEQYF.

This chain connects TRBV4-1 to TRBJ2-1; possible D gene TRBD2, 7 bases. There are 16 residues in the CDR3. Germline V lookup: CDR1 MGHRA, CDR2 YSYEKL. V dropped 6 bases and J dropped 4 bases, with 19 bases sitting between them. CDR3 nucleotides: TGCGCCAGCAGTGAGAGGGGGGGGACTCCTTACAATGAGCAGTTCTTC. Translated, it gives CASSERGGTPYNEQFF.

The V call is TRBV5-1, the J call TRBJ1-2; 8 bases match TRBD1. The J segment lost 5 bases and the V segment lost 0 bases, leaving 3 bases of the junction unmatched. The CDR3 loop spans 14 amino acids. The germline gives CDR1 SGHRS, CDR2 YFSETQ. The CDR3 is CASSLGQGSYGYTF. CDR3 nucleotides: TGCGCCAGCAGCTTGGGACAGGGGAGTTATGGCTACACCTTC. Using reference TRBV5-1 and TRBJ1-2 for the parts outside the CDR3, the full variable domain is KAGVTQTPRYLIKTRGQQVTLSCSPISGHRSVSWYQQTPGQGLQFLFEYFSETQRNKGNFPGRFSGRQFSNSRSEMNVSTLELGDSALYLCASSLGQGSYGYTFGSGTRLTVV.

The chain joins TRBV7-8 to TRBJ2-7; a weak D match, TRBD2 (6 bases). Germline V gives CDR1 SGHVS, CDR2 FQNEAQ. The CDR3 has 13 residues. Between the trimmed V and J ends, which lost 7 bases and 0 bases, there was a span of 10 bases. The CDR3: CASIGDSSYEQYF. The CDR3 DNA reads as TGTGCCAGCATCGGGGACTCCTCCTACGAGCAGTACTTC.

The V gene is TRBV28, the J gene TRBJ1-2; weak D call: TRBD1 (6 bases). CDR1 MDHEN and CDR2 SYDVKM come from the germline V gene. With 6 bases removed from V and 4 bases from J, the gap between germline ends came to 15 bases. The CDR3 loop spans 14 amino acids. The CDR3, as DNA: TGTGCCAGCAGGGTTGGGGGGGCTGTCTATGGCTACACCTTC. Encoded protein: CASRVGGAVYGYTF.